The rows below give T cell receptor beta chains drawn from one sample of a study of blood T cell repertoires in COVID-19. Here immunoSEQ multiplex PCR was the method, and the copy in TCRdb shows in-frame clones only, minus some. The sample lists approximately 20,000 clones, 80% to 90% seen once, with approximately 24% in the top ten. Material for sequencing was peripheral blood. These receptors were obtained from a human donor with active COVID-19. The donor label of this sample is uncertain. The CDR3 runs from the conserved cysteine through the conserved F or W. D genes are given only for firm matches. Where a row states a size, it is once, few, many or the class of an expanded clone; other rows omit it.

V gene	clone size	J gene	D gene	CDR3 DNA	CDR3 protein
TRBV10-3	NA	TRBJ1-2	NA	TGTGCCATCAGTGACCCCTACCTTTCTAACTATGGCTACACCTTC	CAISDPYLSNYGYTF
TRBV5-1	NA	TRBJ2-7	NA	TGCGCCAGCAGCTTAGTCGGACAGACAGCCTACGAGCAGTACTTC	CASSLVGQTAYEQYF
TRBV6-2/TRBV6-3	NA	TRBJ2-1	TRBD2	TGTGCCAGCAGTCCACTAGCGGGAGTATACAATGAGCAGTTCTTC	CASSPLAGVYNEQFF
TRBV6-5	NA	TRBJ1-3	NA	TGTGCCAGCAGTTATTCGCGGTTGGACACCATATATTTT	CASSYSRLDTIYF
TRBV6-2/TRBV6-3	NA	TRBJ2-7	NA	TGTGCCAGCAGTTACTCGATCCCAGGGCGAGACTTC	CASSYSIPGRDF
TRBV2	once	TRBJ2-3	TRBD2	TGTGCCAGCACCGTTAATCCGGGACTAGCAACAGATACGCAGTATTTT	CASTVNPGLATDTQYF
TRBV5-1	once	TRBJ1-6	TRBD1	TGCGCCAGCAGCTTGATGACAGGGTATAATTCACCCCTCCACTTT	CASSLMTGYNSPLHF
TRBV9	NA	TRBJ2-3	NA	TGTGCCAGCAGCGTAGCAGCCGGGTTCACAGATACGCAGTATTTT	CASSVAAGFTDTQYF
TRBV5-1	once	TRBJ2-1	TRBD2	TGCGCCAGCAGCTTGGACAGACTAGCGGGGGGCAATGAGCAGTTCTTC	CASSLDRLAGGNEQFF
TRBV19	NA	TRBJ2-7	TRBD2	TGTGCCAGTAGTAGACTAGCGGGAGTACGCGAGCAGTACTTC	CASSRLAGVREQYF
TRBV6-5	NA	TRBJ1-1	TRBD1	TGTGCCAGCACCCCGGGACAGTGGGTTTGGAGCGCTTTCTTT	CASTPGQWVWSAFF
TRBV5-1	NA	TRBJ1-3	NA	TGCGCCAGCAGCTTAAGTAACTCAGGGGTTATCTCTGGAAACACCATATATTTT	CASSLSNSGVISGNTIYF
TRBV7-3	NA	TRBJ2-3	NA	TGTGCCAGCAGCTTTTCCTTAGCAGGCACAGATACGCAGTATTTT	CASSFSLAGTDTQYF
TRBV7-2	NA	TRBJ1-1	NA	TGTGCCAGCAGCTTAGCGGGGCAGATTCGCGCTGAAGCTTTCTTT	CASSLAGQIRAEAFF
TRBV27	NA	TRBJ2-1	NA	TGTGCCAGCCTCAACGCGCAGGGAAGTAGTTATGAGCAGTTCTTC	CASLNAQGSSYEQFF
TRBV27	NA	TRBJ1-5	NA	TGTGCCAGCAGTGTCCGGGGTTGGCGACTCGATAGCAATCAGCCCCAGCATTTT	CASSVRGWRLDSNQPQHF
TRBV27	NA	TRBJ2-2	TRBD2	TGTGCCAGCAGTCCCGGGACTAGCGGGGGGGAGCTGTTTTTT	CASSPGTSGGELFF
TRBV2	NA	TRBJ2-7	NA	TGTGCCAGCAGTGACTGGGCAGGCACTAGGCAGTACTTC	CASSDWAGTRQYF
TRBV3-1/TRBV3-2	NA	TRBJ2-7	TRBD2	TGTGCCAGCAGCCCATCGGGCGGGAGCTCCTACGAGCAGTACTTC	CASSPSGGSSYEQYF
TRBV5-1	once	TRBJ1-4	TRBD1	TGCGCCAGCAGCTTAACCGGGACAGGCGAAAAACTGTTTTTT	CASSLTGTGEKLFF
TRBV7-9	NA	TRBJ2-7	TRBD2	TGTGCCAGCAGCTTAGATGGTCTAGCGGGGGACAACTCCTACGAGCAGTACTTC	CASSLDGLAGDNSYEQYF
TRBV21-1	once	TRBJ2-4	NA	TGTGCCAGCAGCAAAGGTTGTCTGTGGCGGGAGGGCCTAAACATTCAGTACTTC	CASSKGCLWREGLNIQYF
TRBV5-8	NA	TRBJ1-5	NA	TGTGCCAGCAGCTTGGGCAGGGCCGGAAAGCCCCAGCATTTT	CASSLGRAGKPQHF
TRBV7-3	NA	TRBJ1-2	TRBD1	TGTGCCAGCAGCCGCACGGGACAGGGAGAGCCTAACTATGGCTACACCTTC	CASSRTGQGEPNYGYTF
TRBV6-2/TRBV6-3	NA	TRBJ2-5	TRBD2	TGTGCCAGCAGTTACGGGAGTAGCGGGTACCAAGAGACCCAGTACTTC	CASSYGSSGYQETQYF
TRBV14	NA	TRBJ2-1	TRBD2	TGTGCCAGCAGCCAAGATACGTGGGCAGGACTAGCGGGAGTCGGGGGTGAGCAGTTCTTC	CASSQDTWAGLAGVGGEQFF
TRBV7-2	NA	TRBJ1-2	NA	TGTGCCAGCAGCTTATCTGCCGTTAACCAGTATGGCTACACCTTC	CASSLSAVNQYGYTF
TRBV6-5	NA	TRBJ1-2	TRBD1	TGTGCCAGCACCTCCCGACAGGGAAACTATGGCTACACCTTC	CASTSRQGNYGYTF
TRBV9	few	TRBJ2-5	NA	TGTGCCAGCAGCCCCGCTAGCGCAGCGCAAGAGACCCAGTACTTC	CASSPASAAQETQYF